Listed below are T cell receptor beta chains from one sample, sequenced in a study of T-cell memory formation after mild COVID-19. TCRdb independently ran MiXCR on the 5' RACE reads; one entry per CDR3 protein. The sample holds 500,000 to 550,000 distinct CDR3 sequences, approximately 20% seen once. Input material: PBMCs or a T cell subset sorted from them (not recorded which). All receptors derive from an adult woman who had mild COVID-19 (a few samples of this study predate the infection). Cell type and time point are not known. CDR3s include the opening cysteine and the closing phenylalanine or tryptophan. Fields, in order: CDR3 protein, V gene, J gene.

CDR3 protein: CASSLQTPYRTGPTGEQYF; V gene: TRBV12-3/TRBV12-4; J gene: TRBJ2-7
CDR3 protein: CASRGRGLEPQHF; V gene: TRBV19; J gene: TRBJ1-5
CDR3 protein: CASSLVMGRTDTQYF; V gene: TRBV7-9; J gene: TRBJ2-3
CDR3 protein: CASNEGLATDTQYF; V gene: TRBV11-2; J gene: TRBJ2-3
CDR3 protein: CASSPLEQEIGEQYF; V gene: TRBV18; J gene: TRBJ2-7
CDR3 protein: CATSRHDSNQPQHF; V gene: TRBV15; J gene: TRBJ1-5
CDR3 protein: CASSLAGVGEKLFF; V gene: TRBV27; J gene: TRBJ1-4
CDR3 protein: CASSGGNRIGELFF; V gene: TRBV2; J gene: TRBJ2-2
CDR3 protein: CASSLSAGGKDEQYF; V gene: TRBV12-3/TRBV12-4; J gene: TRBJ2-7
CDR3 protein: CSVEGGNEQFF; V gene: TRBV29-1; J gene: TRBJ2-1
CDR3 protein: CASSQDMGGEAFF; V gene: TRBV4-3; J gene: TRBJ1-1
CDR3 protein: CASSQDPTGGVDEQYF; V gene: TRBV4-2; J gene: TRBJ2-7
CDR3 protein: CASSQARPTNYRDRGNYGYTF; V gene: TRBV4-3; J gene: TRBJ1-2
CDR3 protein: CASSFAVRGKAFF; V gene: TRBV12-3/TRBV12-4; J gene: TRBJ1-1
CDR3 protein: CASSLSTAGETQYF; V gene: TRBV12-3/TRBV12-4; J gene: TRBJ2-5
CDR3 protein: CASSQEGMTSGGYEQYF; V gene: TRBV4-2; J gene: TRBJ2-7
CDR3 protein: CASSIRLYNEQFF; V gene: TRBV19; J gene: TRBJ2-1